Below, 5 T cell receptor beta chains from the same sample are listed, as sequenced in a study of PD-1 blockade in mismatch repair-deficient tumors. Assay used: immunoSEQ multiplex PCR; TCRdb lists only in-frame clones, some missing. Altogether roughly 130,000 clones are present, around nine tenths being singletons, with the ten largest covering about 10%. The sample here was peripheral blood, taken just under 74 weeks after starting pembrolizumab. The source is an adult with mismatch repair-deficient cancer.

The CDR3 sequence: CASSAQTGGEEKLFF. CDR3 coding DNA: TGCGCCAGCAGCGCCCAGACAGGGGGCGAGGAAAAACTGTTTTTT. The V call is TRBV5-1, the J call TRBJ1-4; the match to TRBD1 covers 10 bases. The CDR3 consists of 15 residues. CDR1 SGHRS and CDR2 YFSETQ come from the germline V gene. Trimming took 4 bases from V and 8 from J; bases not matched to a gene: 8.

This chain links TRBV5-1 with TRBJ2-7; 11 positions match TRBD2. CDR1 SGHRS and CDR2 YFSETQ come from the germline V gene. The ends lost 4 bases at V and 2 bases at J; junction bases unmatched: 5. This CDR3 region has 15 residues. The CDR3 nucleotides are TGCGCCAGCAGCGTACTAGCGGGAGTCACCTACGAGCAGTACTTC. Translating gives CASSVLAGVTYEQYF.

The gene calls are TRBV28 and TRBJ2-1, with a possible D match to TRBD2 (5 bases). CDR3 length: 16 amino acids. V was cut by 1 base and J by 3 bases, with 13 bases left in between. CDR1 is MDHEN and CDR2 is SYDVKM in the germline V gene. CDR3 DNA sequence: TGTGCCAGCAGTTTATTTTCGGGGTTTGTCTACAATGAGCAGTTCTTC. Its translation: CASSLFSGFVYNEQFF.

This clone was counted between two and nine times. The rearrangement links TRBV27 to TRBJ1-4; possible D gene TRBD1, 6 bases. Per the germline V gene, CDR1 is MNHEY and CDR2 is SMNVEV (reference sequence). The CDR3 runs to 16 residues. Trimming shortened V by 5 bases and J by 0 bases, and 13 bases separated the two germline ends. The CDR3 DNA reads TGTGCCAGCAGTCCCCTGACAGGTCCAACTAATGAAAAACTGTTTTTT. Translation gives CASSPLTGPTNEKLFF.

This chain connects TRBV29-1 to TRBJ2-7; 7 bases agree with TRBD1. Germline CDR1 SQVTM, CDR2 ANQGSEA. The V segment lost 5 bases and the J segment 3 bases; nucleotides outside the gene matches: 10. The CDR3 consists of 14 residues. The CDR3 loop reads CSVTRQGAHYEQYF. CDR3 sequence (DNA): TGCAGCGTTACTCGACAGGGCGCCCACTACGAGCAGTACTTC.